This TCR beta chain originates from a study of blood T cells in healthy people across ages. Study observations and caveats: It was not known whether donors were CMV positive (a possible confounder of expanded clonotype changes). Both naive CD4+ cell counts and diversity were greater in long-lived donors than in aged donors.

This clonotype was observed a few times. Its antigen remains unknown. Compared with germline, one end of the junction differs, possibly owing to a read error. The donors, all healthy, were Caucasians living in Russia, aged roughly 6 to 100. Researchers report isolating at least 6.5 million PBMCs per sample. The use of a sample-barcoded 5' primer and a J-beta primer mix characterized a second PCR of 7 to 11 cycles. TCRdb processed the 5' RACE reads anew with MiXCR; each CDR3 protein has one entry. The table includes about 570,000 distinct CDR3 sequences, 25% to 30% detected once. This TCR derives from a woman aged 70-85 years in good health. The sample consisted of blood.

The CDR3 DNA follows: TGCGCCAGCAGCCAAGAGGGGGGGCTCGGCTACGCCTTC. Amino acids: CASSQEGGLGYAF. The chain couples TRBV4-3 to TRBJ1-2; tentative D call: TRBD1 (6 bases). The CDR3 length is 13 residues. Germline V gene data show CDR1 as LGHNA and CDR2 as YSLEER.